The 6 T cell receptor beta chains below all came from one sample that was sequenced in a study of identical twins. From the 5' RACE reads, TCRdb called clonotypes with MiXCR, one entry per CDR3 protein. The sample contains 1.5 million to 2 million distinct CDR3 sequences, about 32% of which appear only once. What was sequenced was cord blood. The receptors here all came from a newborn girl in good health.

In this sample, this clonotype turned up once. The chain combines TRBV20-1 with TRBJ1-2, with 7 bases aligning to TRBD1. This CDR3 contains 15 residues. The junction had 7 bases not matched to a gene; V was cut back by 3 bases and J by 0 bases. Germline-derived CDR1 and CDR2 are DFQATT and SNEGSKA (reference sequence). The CDR3 region is CSASEGATANYGYTF. Written as DNA, the CDR3 is TGCAGTGCTAGCGAGGGGGCGACGGCTAACTATGGCTACACCTTC.

In DNA, the CDR3 is TGTGCCAGCCATGGACAGGGTAATACTGAAGCTTTCTTT. Its translation is CASHGQGNTEAFF. The V and J genes are TRBV19 and TRBJ1-1; TRBD1 aligns across 8 bases. The CDR3 extends over 13 amino acids. From germline, CDR1 is LNHDA and CDR2 SQIVND (reference sequence). With V trimmed by 9 bases and J by 5 bases, 8 bases remained unmatched.

This clonotype was detected a few times. J is TRBJ2-1 and V is TRBV14; 12 nucleotides match TRBD2. CDR1 and CDR2 (germline): SGHDN, FVKESK. The J segment lost 8 bases and the V segment lost 4 bases, leaving 15 bases of the junction unmatched. The CDR3 is 18 amino acids. CDR3 protein: CASSPISPTSGRFYEQFF. In nucleotides, the CDR3 is TGTGCCAGCAGCCCGATATCCCCCACTAGCGGGAGGTTCTATGAGCAGTTCTTC. The full variable domain, its missing parts supplied by reference TRBV14 and TRBJ2-1, is EAGVTQFPSHSVIEKGQTVTLRCDPISGHDNLYWYRRVMGKEIKFLLHFVKESKQDESGMPNNRFLAERTGGTYSTLKVQPAELEDSGVYFCASSPISPTSGRFYEQFFGPGTRLTVL.

The J gene is TRBJ2-5, the V gene TRBV6-6, with a possible D match to TRBD2 (6 bases). Germline V gives CDR1 MNHNY, CDR2 SVGAGI (reference sequence). The CDR3 extends over 17 amino acids. Deletions cut 8 bases from V and 11 bases from J, with 33 bases between. CDR3 protein: CASARGSGTPQFNEQYF. DNA for the CDR3: TGTGCCAGCGCTCGAGGTAGCGGAACACCACAATTCAATGAGCAGTACTTC.

This chain uses TRBV6-2 or TRBV6-3 with TRBJ2-7; D not resolved. TRBJ2-5 matches the DNA end more closely, so the J call is doubtful. This CDR3 spans 14 amino acids. Germline values: CDR1 MNHEY, CDR2 SVGEGT. CDR3 DNA sequence: TGTGCCAGCAGTTACTCGATATCGAGGGAGACCCAGTACTTC. It translates to CASSYSISRETQYF.

In its sample, this clonotype was seen a few times. The rearrangement uses TRBV6-5 and TRBJ2-5, with 12 bases identical to TRBD2. After removal of 4 bases from V and 5 bases from J, the junction contained 14 bases not matched to a gene. The CDR3 has 18 amino acids. CDR1 is MNHEY, CDR2 SVGAGI, per germline. The CDR3, as DNA: TGTGCCAGCAGTTCAGCCGATCTAGCGGGAGGGCCGGGTGAGACCCAGTACTTC. It codes for CASSSADLAGGPGETQYF.